The source of this TCR beta chain is a study of T-cell reconstitution after alpha-beta-depleted transplantation in children (dated by TCRdb to 2015 to 2016). About the study as a whole: The study quantitatively tracked T-cell immune reconstitution after TCRalphabeta/CD19-depleted allogeneic hematopoietic cell transplantation in children using TCR repertoire profiling.

What the work shows at the level of the full study, not this receptor alone: Apparently early alphabetaT-cell count recovery about two months after transplant reportedly relied on only several hundred rapidly expanded clones derived from non-depleted graft cells. Over subsequent months, a decline in hyperexpanded clone frequencies was noted, and after one year, T-cell counts and TCRbeta diversity were mostly ascribed to newly produced T cells. In some patients, the high TCRbeta diversity seen at day 60 was put down to recipient T cells and intrathymic progenitors that had survived conditioning.

This clonotype appeared many times. No antigen is known for it. Nothing much larger sits one base from this clone, and base qualities are not available. The CDR3 spans 14 residues, from the cysteine through the phenylalanine. Only the CDR3 DNA stays, 42 bases, in frame from base 1. The germline V gene provides CDR1 MNHNS and CDR2 SASEGT. At the junction V is shortened by 6 bases and J by 8 bases; bases outside the gene matches: 9. In light of the paper, this sample's treatment or condition label describes: allogeneic hematopoietic cell transplantation with graft depleted of TCRalphabeta T cells and CD19 B cells. The transplant recipients were children given TCRalphabeta/CD19-depleted allogeneic hematopoietic cell grafts. Libraries were constructed by PCR. Sequenced on an Illumina HiSeq 2500. To normalize quantification of the TCRbeta repertoire, the TCR libraries were built with molecular barcoding that relied on unique molecular identifiers. The public reads were reanalyzed by TCRdb: fastp trimming at Q25, MiXCR alignment, in-frame beta chains only. Merged by CDR3 protein, the rows form single entries marked with the most common genes and DNA. In this sample the table shows 130,000 to 150,000 distinct CDR3 sequences, more than 8% of which occur a single time. The leading ten clones occupy over 15% of the sample.

The source of this sequence is a female patient between 2 and 10 years old who had a stem cell transplant for congenital amegakaryocytic thrombocytopenia, so the T cells may come from the graft donor. This chain is built from TRBV6-1 and TRBJ1-3, with 8 bases in between that match TRBD1. The material sequenced was PBMCs, mostly from graft donor cells, taken 180 days after TCRalphabeta/CD19-depleted stem cell transplant. The DNA is TGTGCCAGCAGGAGGACAGGGAATAAAGACACCATATATTTT. Translated, it gives CASRRTGNKDTIYF.